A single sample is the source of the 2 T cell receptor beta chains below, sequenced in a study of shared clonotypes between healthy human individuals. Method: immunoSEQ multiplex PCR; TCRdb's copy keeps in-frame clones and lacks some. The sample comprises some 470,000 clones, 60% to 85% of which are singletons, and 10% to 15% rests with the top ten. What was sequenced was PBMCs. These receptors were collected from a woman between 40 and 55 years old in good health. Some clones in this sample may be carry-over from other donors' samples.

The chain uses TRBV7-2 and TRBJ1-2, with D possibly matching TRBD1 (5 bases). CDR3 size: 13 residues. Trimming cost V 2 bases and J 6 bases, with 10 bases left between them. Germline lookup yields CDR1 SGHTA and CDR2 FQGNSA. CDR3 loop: CASSLIGAHGYTF. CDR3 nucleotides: TGTGCCAGCAGCTTAATCGGGGCGCATGGCTACACCTTC. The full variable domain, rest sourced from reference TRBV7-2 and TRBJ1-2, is GAGVSQSPSNKVTEKGKDVELRCDPISGHTALYWYRQSLGQGLEFLIYFQGNSAPDKSGLPSDRFSAERTGGSVSTLTIQRTQQEDSAVYLCASSLIGAHGYTFGSGTRLTVV.

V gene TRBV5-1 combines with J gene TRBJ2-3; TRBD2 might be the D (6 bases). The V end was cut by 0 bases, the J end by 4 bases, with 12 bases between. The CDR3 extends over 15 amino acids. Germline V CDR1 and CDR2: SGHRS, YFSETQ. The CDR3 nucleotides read TGCGCCAGCAGCTTGGATAGCGGCGGACCAGATACGCAGTATTTT. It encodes CASSLDSGGPDTQYF.